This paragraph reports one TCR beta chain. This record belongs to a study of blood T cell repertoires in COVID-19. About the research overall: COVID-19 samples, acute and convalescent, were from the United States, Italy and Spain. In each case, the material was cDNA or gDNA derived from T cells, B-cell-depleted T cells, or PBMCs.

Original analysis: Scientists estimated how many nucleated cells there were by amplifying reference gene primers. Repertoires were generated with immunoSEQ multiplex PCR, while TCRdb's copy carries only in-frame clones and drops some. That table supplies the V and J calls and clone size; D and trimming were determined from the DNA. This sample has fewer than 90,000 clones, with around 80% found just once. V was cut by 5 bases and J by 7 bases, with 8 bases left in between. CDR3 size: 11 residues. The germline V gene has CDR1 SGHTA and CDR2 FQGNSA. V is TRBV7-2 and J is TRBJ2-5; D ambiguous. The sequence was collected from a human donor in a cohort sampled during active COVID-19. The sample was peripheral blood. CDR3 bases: TGTGCCAGCAGCGTACCGGGGACCCAGTACTTC. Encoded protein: CASSVPGTQYF.